Below are 27 T cell receptor beta chains sequenced from a single sample in a study of control samples from healthy donors and cancer patients (dated by TCRdb to the early 2020s). The library was made by the immunoSEQ multiplex PCR assay. This is the immuneACCESS table as TCRdb keeps it, with only in-frame sequences that have V and J called. A part of the clones is gone; compared with another copy, unresolved V genes explain less than half, and the rest is unexplained. The sample table shows fewer than 100,000 clones, and roughly 84% are seen once. The top ten hold approximately 5.1% of the sample. Material: blood. These TCRs come from a woman in her forties or fifties in good health.

The rearrangement joins TRBV9 to TRBJ1-1; a possible D gene is TRBD1 (5 bases). This CDR3 has 14 amino acids. The V end lost 4 bases, the J end lost 3 bases, and 13 bases lay between the germline ends. Germline V gene lookup returns CDR1 SGDLS and CDR2 YYNGEE. As DNA, the CDR3 is TGTGCCAGCAGCCTCCACAGGTCTGACACTGAAGCTTTCTTT. It yields the protein CASSLHRSDTEAFF.

The chain joins TRBV11-2 to TRBJ2-2; D unclear. Per the germline V gene, CDR1 is SGHAT and CDR2 is FQNNGV. CDR3 length: 14 residues. Trimming took 1 base from V and 2 from J, leaving 5 bases between them. The CDR3 nucleotides are TGTGCCAGCAGCTTAGGACAAAACACCGGGGAGCTGTTTTTT. It translates to CASSLGQNTGELFF.

V usage is TRBV30 and J usage is TRBJ1-4; 7 nucleotides line up with TRBD1. The CDR3 extends over 12 amino acids. V was clipped by 6 bases and J by 4 bases; unmatched bases: 2. CDR1 is GTSNPN and CDR2 is SVGIG in the germline V gene (reference sequence). CDR3 region: CACDRVNEKLFF. CDR3 DNA sequence: TGTGCCTGCGACAGGGTTAATGAAAAACTGTTTTTT.

The J gene is TRBJ1-4, the V gene TRBV30, with D possibly TRBD1 on 5 matching bases. CDR3 length: 14 amino acids. Trimming pared 1 base from V and 8 bases from J, leaving 14 bases between. Germline V gene lookup returns CDR1 GTSNPN and CDR2 SVGIG (reference sequence). The CDR3 DNA reads as TGTGCCTGGAGTGATGTGGCAGGGTTAGAAAAACTGTTTTTT. This codes for CAWSDVAGLEKLFF.

The rearrangement uses TRBV30 and TRBJ2-3; 11 bases are a match to TRBD2. The CDR3 contains 14 residues. Trimming took 6 bases from V and 4 from J; bases not matched to a gene: 6. Germline loops: CDR1 GTSNPN, CDR2 SVGIG (reference sequence). The CDR3 sequence is CACLSGGASDTQYF. CDR3 in DNA: TGTGCCTGTCTTAGCGGGGGGGCGTCAGATACGCAGTATTTT.

The chain carries TRBV2 and TRBJ1-5; 9 bases line up with TRBD1. This CDR3 is built from 14 residues. The germline gives CDR1 SNHLY, CDR2 FYNNEI. The ends lost 3 bases at V and 7 bases at J; junction bases unmatched: 4. CDR3 DNA sequence: TGTGCCAGCAGTGAGGACAGGGGAGGGCAGCCCCAGCATTTT. Translated: CASSEDRGGQPQHF.

The chain combines TRBV4-1 with TRBJ2-3; 7 bases are shared with TRBD1. Unmatched junction bases numbered 10, after V lost 0 bases and J lost 4 bases. Germline loops: CDR1 MGHRA, CDR2 YSYEKL. This CDR3 comprises 17 residues. The CDR3 nucleotides read TGCGCCAGCAGCCAAGATCAGACAGGGCTCTCTCCAGATACGCAGTATTTT. The encoded protein is CASSQDQTGLSPDTQYF.

The rearrangement uses TRBV5-1 and TRBJ1-1; maybe TRBD1 (6 bases). Germline-derived CDR1 and CDR2 are SGHRS and YFSETQ. The CDR3 has 15 amino acids. The germline V and J ends were trimmed by 2 bases and 0 bases, with 11 bases remaining between them. For the CDR3, the DNA is TGCGCCAGCAGCTTTGATGGACAGATGAACACTGAAGCTTTCTTT. Protein sequence: CASSFDGQMNTEAFF.

This rearrangement joins TRBV19 to TRBJ1-3, with no clear D. This CDR3 is built from 14 residues. The germline gives CDR1 LNHDA, CDR2 SQIVND (reference sequence). The ends were cut back, 2 bases at V and 1 base at J, with 6 bases in the middle. CDR3 in DNA: TGTGCCAGTAGTATAAGAGGATCTGGAAACACCATATATTTT. Amino acids: CASSIRGSGNTIYF. Together with reference TRBV19 and TRBJ1-3, the CDR3 gives the full variable domain: DGGITQSPKYLFRKEGQNVTLSCEQNLNHDAMYWYRQDPGQGLRLIYYSQIVNDFQKGDIAEGYSVSREKKESFPLTVTSAQKNPTAFYLCASSIRGSGNTIYFGEGSWLTVV.

The rearrangement joins TRBV12-3 or TRBV12-4 to TRBJ2-3; 11 nucleotides align to TRBD2. The CDR3 spans 13 residues. J gave up 6 bases and V 7 bases, and 3 bases lay outside the gene matches. The CDR3 nucleotides are TGTGCCAGCAAGGCTAGCGGGAGGGATACGCAGTATTTT. Translating it yields CASKASGRDTQYF.

The chain uses TRBV5-1 and TRBJ2-1, with TRBD2 matching 9 bases. Germline CDR1 reads SGHRS; CDR2 reads YFSETQ. The CDR3 spans 16 residues. Germline trimming cut 1 base from V and 3 bases from J; bases unmatched to any gene: 5. This chain's CDR3 is CASSLSLAGNYNEQFF. CDR3 nucleotides: TGCGCCAGCAGCTTGTCTCTAGCGGGGAACTACAATGAGCAGTTCTTC.

This chain joins TRBV19 and TRBJ2-7; no definite D call. Germline loops: CDR1 LNHDA, CDR2 SQIVND (reference sequence). This CDR3 region has 17 residues. Trimming pared 5 bases from V and 2 bases from J, leaving 22 bases between. The CDR3 nucleotides are TGTGCCAGTAGTCCACCCCCATGGCAGCTCGAGGCCTACGAGCAGTACTTC. Its translation is CASSPPPWQLEAYEQYF.

The gene calls are TRBV2 and TRBJ1-2, with D possibly matching TRBD1 (5 bases). CDR1 is SNHLY and CDR2 is FYNNEI in the germline V gene. V was cut by 2 bases and J by 5 bases, with 12 bases left in between. The CDR3 totals 14 residues. The CDR3 coding sequence is TGTGCCAGCAGTGAAAGAGAGACAGTTTATGGCTACACCTTC. It is translated as CASSERETVYGYTF.

CDR3 amino acids: CASSQERLAGSYNEQFF. The CDR3 DNA is TGTGCCAGCAGCCAAGAGAGGCTAGCGGGGAGCTACAATGAGCAGTTCTTC. This chain links TRBV4-2 with TRBJ2-1; 9 bases match TRBD2. V trimming: 0 bases; J trimming: 3 bases; junction bases outside the gene matches: 6. CDR1 and CDR2 from the germline V gene are LGHNA and YNFKEQ. This CDR3 comprises 17 residues.

This clone was detected only once. The J gene is TRBJ2-3, the V gene TRBV9; no firm D call. The V end was cut by 1 base, the J end by 1 base, with 10 bases between. The CDR3 loop spans 15 amino acids. Germline CDR1 and CDR2: SGDLS and YYNGEE. The CDR3 coding sequence is TGTGCCAGCAGCGTATTACCGGGTGGCACAGATACGCAGTATTTT. Translating gives CASSVLPGGTDTQYF.

A note on this clone: Other DNA variants within this sample encode the same CDR3. The chain recombines TRBV20-1 with TRBJ2-4; TRBD2 agrees at 7 bases. The ends lost 3 bases at V and 3 bases at J; junction bases unmatched: 8. Germline-derived CDR1 and CDR2 are DFQATT and SNEGSKA (reference sequence). This CDR3 contains 15 residues. The CDR3 DNA reads TGCAGTGCTAGTGGAGGGGCGGGGGACAAAAACATTCAGTACTTC. Its protein is CSASGGAGDKNIQYF.

V usage is TRBV9 and J usage is TRBJ2-7; D not certain. V lost 3 bases to trimming and J lost 3 bases, with 13 bases between them. In germline, CDR1 is SGDLS, CDR2 YYNGEE. The CDR3 contains 14 residues. The CDR3 region has the DNA TGTGCCAGCAGCGACGGCGCAGCTCTCTACGAGCAGTACTTC. Protein product: CASSDGAALYEQYF. Full variable domain (remainder filled in from reference TRBV9 and TRBJ2-7): DSGVTQTPKHLITATGQRVTLRCSPRSGDLSVYWYQQSLDQGLQFLIQYYNGEERAKGNILERFSAQQFPDLHSELNLSSLELGDSALYFCASSDGAALYEQYFGPGTRLTVT.

The chain uses TRBV2 and TRBJ1-6; no clear D gene. The CDR3 has 17 amino acids. The germline V and J ends were trimmed by 7 bases and 0 bases, with 16 bases remaining between them. Germline V gives CDR1 SNHLY, CDR2 FYNNEI. Here the CDR3 reads CASTEHPASSYNSPLHF. CDR3 nucleotide sequence: TGTGCCAGCACCGAGCATCCCGCGAGCTCCTATAATTCACCCCTCCACTTT.

This clone was recorded a few times. The rearrangement joins TRBV19 to TRBJ1-5; D gene ambiguous. The V end lost 3 bases, the J end lost 0 bases, and 0 bases lay between the germline ends. Germline V gene data show CDR1 as LNHDA and CDR2 as SQIVND (reference sequence). The CDR3 covers 12 residues. For the CDR3, the DNA is TGTGCCAGTAGTATTAGCAATCAGCCCCAGCATTTT. Translated: CASSISNQPQHF.

V and J are TRBV13 and TRBJ1-1; the D is unclear. Per the germline V gene, CDR1 is PRHDT and CDR2 is FYEKMQ (reference sequence). The CDR3 runs to 13 residues. The ends were cut back, 4 bases at V and 1 base at J, with 7 bases in the middle. The CDR3 DNA reads as TGTGCCAGCAGCTCACAGCGGAACACTGAAGCTTTCTTT. Amino acids: CASSSQRNTEAFF. The full variable domain, rest sourced from reference TRBV13 and TRBJ1-1, is AAGVIQSPRHLIKEKRETATLKCYPIPRHDTVYWYQQGPGQDPQFLISFYEKMQSDKGSIPDRFSAQQFSDYHSELNMSSLELGDSALYFCASSSQRNTEAFFGQGTRLTVV.

The J gene is TRBJ2-1, the V gene TRBV5-1; the D call may be TRBD1 or TRBD2 (5 bases each). In germline, CDR1 is SGHRS, CDR2 YFSETQ. This CDR3 is 16 amino acids long. V was clipped by 1 base and J by 8 bases, with 19 bases between them. The CDR3 bases are TGCGCCAGCAGCTTGTTTGGGACCCAAGGAGTAGATGAGCAGTTCTTC. It specifies CASSLFGTQGVDEQFF.

The V call is TRBV7-8, the J call TRBJ2-7; D gene unclear. CDR1 is SGHVS, CDR2 FQNEAQ, per germline. Trimming shortened V by 6 bases and J by 5 bases, and 20 bases separated the two germline ends. CDR3 size: 15 residues. The CDR3 protein is CASRPDELGVHEQYF. The CDR3 nucleotides read TGTGCCAGCAGACCAGACGAACTTGGGGTCCACGAGCAGTACTTC.

The chain is built from TRBV25-1 and TRBJ1-2, with no clear D. V dropped 0 bases and J dropped 7 bases, with 15 bases sitting between them. Germline CDR1 reads MGHDK; CDR2 reads SYGVNS. The CDR3 runs 15 residues. CDR3 sequence (DNA): TGTGCCAGCAGTGAATATTTGCCGCTCGAGCGTGGCTACACCTTC. It codes for CASSEYLPLERGYTF.

The rearrangement joins TRBV11-2 to TRBJ2-7; 7 bases are a match to TRBD1. J lost 3 bases, V lost 8 bases, and 13 bases had no gene match. There are 15 residues in the CDR3. Per germline, CDR1 SGHAT and CDR2 FQNNGV. DNA for the CDR3: TGTGCCAGCCGAAAACCGGGACAGAAAAACTACGAGCAGTACTTC. Amino acids: CASRKPGQKNYEQYF.

V usage is TRBV5-7 and J usage is TRBJ1-2; no firm D call. TRBV5-7 is noted as an ORF with a role that remains uncertain. This CDR3 has 12 residues. The ends were cut back, 3 bases at V and 8 bases at J, with 11 bases in the middle. DNA of the CDR3: TGTGCCAGCAGCTCTAGAGGGAAAGGCTACACCTTC. Encoded protein: CASSSRGKGYTF.

This clone was recorded a few times. The chain carries TRBV2 and TRBJ2-4; TRBD1 matches 9 bases. Unmatched junction bases numbered 10, after V lost 10 bases and J lost 6 bases. Germline loops: CDR1 SNHLY, CDR2 FYNNEI. The CDR3 covers 14 residues. Here the CDR3 DNA reads TGTGCCAAACAGGCGGGACAGGGTACAAACATTCAGTACTTC. Translated, it gives CAKQAGQGTNIQYF.

CDR3 DNA sequence: TGCGCCAGCACCGTAGAGGCGGGGCACTCCTACAATGAGCAGTTCTTC. Protein product: CASTVEAGHSYNEQFF. The rearrangement uses TRBV5-1 and TRBJ2-1, with D tentatively TRBD2 (6 bases). V lost 6 bases and J 0 bases, leaving 16 bases between the germline ends. CDR3 length equals 16 residues. The germline V gene has CDR1 SGHRS and CDR2 YFSETQ.